This TCR beta chain originates from a study of blood T cell repertoires in COVID-19. Study-wide context: Acute-phase and convalescent COVID-19 samples originated in the United States, Italy and Spain. The cDNA or gDNA used as material had been derived from T cells, B-cell-depleted T cells, or PBMCs.

Germline values: CDR1 MDHEN, CDR2 SYDVKM. CDR3 length equals 14 residues. Losses at the gene ends were 2 bases for V and 2 bases for J; bases not matched to a gene: 2. Study processing details: It was from reference gene primer amplification that nucleated cell counts were estimated. Libraries were prepared by immunoSEQ multiplex PCR; TCRdb keeps only in-frame clonotypes and omits some of them. That table is the source of V, J and clone size, and D and trimming were worked out from the DNA. This table holds about 200,000 clones, roughly 80% found once. The sequence came from a human donor in a cohort sampled during active COVID-19. The genes are TRBV28 and TRBJ2-7; 8 bases are a match to TRBD1. Input material: peripheral blood. In DNA form, the CDR3 reads TGTGCCAGCAGTTTAGCCAGGGGGCCCTACGAGCAGTACTTC. This codes for CASSLARGPYEQYF.